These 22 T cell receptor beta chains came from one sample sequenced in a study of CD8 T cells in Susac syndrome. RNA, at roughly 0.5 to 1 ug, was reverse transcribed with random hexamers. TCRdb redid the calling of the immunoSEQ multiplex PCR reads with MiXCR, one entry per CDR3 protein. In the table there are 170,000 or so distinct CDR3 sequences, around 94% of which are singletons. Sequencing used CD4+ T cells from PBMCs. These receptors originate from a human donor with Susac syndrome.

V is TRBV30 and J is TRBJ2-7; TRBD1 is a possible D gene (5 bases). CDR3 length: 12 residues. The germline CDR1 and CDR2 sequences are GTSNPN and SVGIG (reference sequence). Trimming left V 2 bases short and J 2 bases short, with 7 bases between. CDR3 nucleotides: TGTGCCTGGAGTAAAGGGGCCTACGAGCAGTACTTC. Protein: CAWSKGAYEQYF.

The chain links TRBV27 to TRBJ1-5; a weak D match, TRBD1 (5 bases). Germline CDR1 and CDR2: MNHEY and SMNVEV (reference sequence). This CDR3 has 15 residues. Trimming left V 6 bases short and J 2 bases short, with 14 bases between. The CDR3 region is CASSARSGGNQPQHF. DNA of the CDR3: TGTGCCAGCAGCGCACGTTCGGGGGGCAATCAGCCCCAGCATTTT.

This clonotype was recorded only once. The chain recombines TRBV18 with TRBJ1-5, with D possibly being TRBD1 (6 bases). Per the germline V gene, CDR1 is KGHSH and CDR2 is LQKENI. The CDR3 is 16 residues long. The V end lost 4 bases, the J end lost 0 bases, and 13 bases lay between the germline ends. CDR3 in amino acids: CASSLNRDHSNQPQHF. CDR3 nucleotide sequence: TGTGCCAGCTCACTGAACAGGGACCATAGCAATCAGCCCCAGCATTTT.

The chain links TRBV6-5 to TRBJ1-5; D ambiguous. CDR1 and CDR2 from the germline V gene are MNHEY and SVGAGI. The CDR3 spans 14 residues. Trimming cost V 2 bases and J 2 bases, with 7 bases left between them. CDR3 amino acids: CASSYRAGNQPQHF. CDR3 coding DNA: TGTGCCAGCAGTTACAGGGCCGGCAATCAGCCCCAGCATTTT.

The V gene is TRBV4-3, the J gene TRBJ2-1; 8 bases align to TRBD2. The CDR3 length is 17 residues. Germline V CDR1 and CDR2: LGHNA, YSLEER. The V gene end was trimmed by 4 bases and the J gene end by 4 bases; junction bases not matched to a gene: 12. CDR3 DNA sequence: TGCGCCAGCAGCCCTTCCCTGGGCGGGAGGCCTTACAATGAGCAGTTCTTC. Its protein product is CASSPSLGGRPYNEQFF.

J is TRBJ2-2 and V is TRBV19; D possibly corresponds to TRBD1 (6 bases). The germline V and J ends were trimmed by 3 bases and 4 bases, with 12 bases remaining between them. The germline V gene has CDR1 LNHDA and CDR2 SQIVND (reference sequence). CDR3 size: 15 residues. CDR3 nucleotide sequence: TGTGCCAGTAGTATGGGGGCACGGGGCACCGGGGAGCTGTTTTTT. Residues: CASSMGARGTGELFF.

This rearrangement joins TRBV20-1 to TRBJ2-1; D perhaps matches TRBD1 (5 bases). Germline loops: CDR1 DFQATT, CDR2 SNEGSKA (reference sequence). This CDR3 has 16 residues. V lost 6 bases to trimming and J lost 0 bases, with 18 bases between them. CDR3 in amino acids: CSAKGVGWSSYNEQFF. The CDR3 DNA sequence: TGCAGTGCCAAAGGGGTGGGCTGGAGCTCCTACAATGAGCAGTTCTTC.

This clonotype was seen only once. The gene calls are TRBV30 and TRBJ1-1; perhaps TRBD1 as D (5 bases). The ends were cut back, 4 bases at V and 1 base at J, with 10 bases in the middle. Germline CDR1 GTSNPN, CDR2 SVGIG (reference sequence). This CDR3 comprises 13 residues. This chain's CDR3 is CAWNRQRNTEAFF. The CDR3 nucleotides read TGTGCCTGGAATAGACAGAGGAACACTGAAGCTTTCTTT.

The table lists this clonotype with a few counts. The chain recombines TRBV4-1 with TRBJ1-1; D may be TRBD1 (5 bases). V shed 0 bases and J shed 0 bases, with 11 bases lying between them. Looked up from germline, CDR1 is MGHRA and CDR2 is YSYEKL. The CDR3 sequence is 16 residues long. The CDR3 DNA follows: TGCGCCAGCAGCCAAGATCAGGGCGGGATGAACACTGAAGCTTTCTTT. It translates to CASSQDQGGMNTEAFF.

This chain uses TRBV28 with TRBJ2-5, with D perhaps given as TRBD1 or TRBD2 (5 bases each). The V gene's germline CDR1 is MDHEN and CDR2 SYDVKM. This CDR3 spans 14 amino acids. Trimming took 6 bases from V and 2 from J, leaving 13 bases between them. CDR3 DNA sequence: TGTGCCAGCAGCTTGCCGGGACGGCAAGAGACCCAGTACTTC. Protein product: CASSLPGRQETQYF.

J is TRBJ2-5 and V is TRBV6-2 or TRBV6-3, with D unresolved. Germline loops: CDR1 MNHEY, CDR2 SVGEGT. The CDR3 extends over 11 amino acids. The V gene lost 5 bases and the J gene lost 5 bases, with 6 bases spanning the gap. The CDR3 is CASSEPETQYF. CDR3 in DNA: TGTGCCAGCAGTGAACCCGAGACCCAGTACTTC.

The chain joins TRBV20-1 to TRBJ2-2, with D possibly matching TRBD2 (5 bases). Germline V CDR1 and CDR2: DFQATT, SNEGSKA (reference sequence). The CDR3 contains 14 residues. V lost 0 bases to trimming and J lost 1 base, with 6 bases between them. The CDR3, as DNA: TGCAGTGCTAGAGATCGGGGGAACACCGGGGAGCTGTTTTTT. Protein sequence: CSARDRGNTGELFF.

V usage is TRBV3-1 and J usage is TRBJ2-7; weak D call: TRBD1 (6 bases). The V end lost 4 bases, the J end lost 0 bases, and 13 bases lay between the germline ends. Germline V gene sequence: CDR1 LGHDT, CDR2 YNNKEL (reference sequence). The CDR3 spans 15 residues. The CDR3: CASSLGQLSSYEQYF. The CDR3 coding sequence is TGTGCCAGCAGCCTCGGACAGTTGAGCTCCTACGAGCAGTACTTC.

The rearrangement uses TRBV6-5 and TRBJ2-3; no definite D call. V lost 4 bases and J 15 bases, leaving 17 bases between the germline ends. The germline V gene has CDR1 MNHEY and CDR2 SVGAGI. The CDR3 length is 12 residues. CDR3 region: CASSSGAQIRYF. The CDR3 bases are TGTGCCAGCAGTTCGGGCGCACAGATACGTTATTTT.

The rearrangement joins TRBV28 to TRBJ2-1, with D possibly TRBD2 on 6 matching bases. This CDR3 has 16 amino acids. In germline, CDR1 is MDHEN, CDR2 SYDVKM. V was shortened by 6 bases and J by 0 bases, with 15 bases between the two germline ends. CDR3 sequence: CASRRRAGGSYNEQFF. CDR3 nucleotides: TGTGCCAGCAGACGAAGAGCGGGCGGCTCCTACAATGAGCAGTTCTTC.

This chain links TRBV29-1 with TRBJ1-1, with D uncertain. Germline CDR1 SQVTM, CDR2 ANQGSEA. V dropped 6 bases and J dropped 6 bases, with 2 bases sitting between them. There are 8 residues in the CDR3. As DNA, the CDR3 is TGCAGCGTCCCTGAAGCTTTCTTT. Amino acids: CSVPEAFF.

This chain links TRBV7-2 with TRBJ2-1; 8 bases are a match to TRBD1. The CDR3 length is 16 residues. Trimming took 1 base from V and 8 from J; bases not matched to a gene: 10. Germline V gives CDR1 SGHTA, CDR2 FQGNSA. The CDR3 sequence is CASSLGAAGGQDEQFF. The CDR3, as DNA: TGTGCCAGCAGCTTAGGGGCGGCAGGGGGACAGGATGAGCAGTTCTTC.

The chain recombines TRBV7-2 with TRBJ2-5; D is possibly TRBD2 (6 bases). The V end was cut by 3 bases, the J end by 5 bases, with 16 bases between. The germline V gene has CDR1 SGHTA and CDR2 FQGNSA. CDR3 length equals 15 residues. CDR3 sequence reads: CASSLGGEVLETQYF. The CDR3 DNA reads TGTGCCAGCAGCTTGGGGGGAGAGGTACTGGAGACCCAGTACTTC.

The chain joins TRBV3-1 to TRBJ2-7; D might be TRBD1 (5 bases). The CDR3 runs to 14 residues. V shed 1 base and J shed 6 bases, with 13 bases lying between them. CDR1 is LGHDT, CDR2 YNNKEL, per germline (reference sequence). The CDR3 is CASSQAGPDSEQYF. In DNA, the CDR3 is TGTGCCAGCAGCCAAGCCGGACCAGACAGCGAGCAGTACTTC.

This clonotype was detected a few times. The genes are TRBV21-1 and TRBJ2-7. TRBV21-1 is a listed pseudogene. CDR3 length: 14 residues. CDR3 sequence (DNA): TGTGCCAGCAGCAAAGAGGTACACTCCTACGAGCAGTACTTC. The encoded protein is CASSKEVHSYEQYF.

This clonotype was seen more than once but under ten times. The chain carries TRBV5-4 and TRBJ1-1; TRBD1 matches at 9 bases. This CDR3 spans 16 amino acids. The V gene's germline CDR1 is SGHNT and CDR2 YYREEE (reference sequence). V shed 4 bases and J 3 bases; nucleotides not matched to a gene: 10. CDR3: CASSPGTGRRDTEAFF. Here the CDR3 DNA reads TGTGCCAGCAGCCCAGGGACAGGGAGAAGGGACACTGAAGCTTTCTTT. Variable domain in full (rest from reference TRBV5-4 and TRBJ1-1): ETGVTQSPTHLIKTRGQQVTLRCSSQSGHNTVSWYQQALGQGPQFIFQYYREEENGRGNFPPRFSGLQFPNYSSELNVNALELDDSALYLCASSPGTGRRDTEAFFGQGTRLTVV.

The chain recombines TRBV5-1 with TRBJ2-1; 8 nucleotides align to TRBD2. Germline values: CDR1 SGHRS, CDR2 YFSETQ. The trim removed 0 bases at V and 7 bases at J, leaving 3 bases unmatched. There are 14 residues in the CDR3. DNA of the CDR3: TGCGCCAGCAGCTTGGTAAGCGGGAGAAATGAGCAGTTCTTC. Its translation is CASSLVSGRNEQFF.